The T cell receptor (beta chain) under discussion was sequenced for a study of graft-versus-host responses after intestinal transplantation. Overall study results and limits: GvH clones surfaced in recipient marrow, some emerging earlier in ileum or blood. Early post-transplant falls in HvG clones accompanied the peak levels of circulating GvH clones. Across patients carrying graft-donor T cell macrochimerism, allografts held high graft-versus-host to host-versus-graft clonal ratios.

Trimming cost V 10 bases and J 2 bases, with 9 bases left between them. Germline CDR1 is ENHRY and CDR2 is SYGVKD. The CDR3 is made up of 11 amino acids. Profiling relied on immunoSEQ multiplex PCR, and the TCRdb table lists in-frame clones only, not all of them. The data show over 100,000 clones, roughly 93% seen once. A remark on this clone: Its antigen remains unidentified. Other DNA sequences of this sample code for an identical CDR3.

Material: unstimulated CD4+ T cells sorted from spleen or lymph node cells, obtained before intestinal transplant. The source is a human donor who received an intestinal transplant. The rearrangement links TRBV10-3 to TRBJ2-7; TRBD1 might be the D (7 bases). The CDR3 nucleotides read TGTGCCACCAGGGGGGCCTACGAGCAGTACTTC. This gives the protein CATRGAYEQYF.